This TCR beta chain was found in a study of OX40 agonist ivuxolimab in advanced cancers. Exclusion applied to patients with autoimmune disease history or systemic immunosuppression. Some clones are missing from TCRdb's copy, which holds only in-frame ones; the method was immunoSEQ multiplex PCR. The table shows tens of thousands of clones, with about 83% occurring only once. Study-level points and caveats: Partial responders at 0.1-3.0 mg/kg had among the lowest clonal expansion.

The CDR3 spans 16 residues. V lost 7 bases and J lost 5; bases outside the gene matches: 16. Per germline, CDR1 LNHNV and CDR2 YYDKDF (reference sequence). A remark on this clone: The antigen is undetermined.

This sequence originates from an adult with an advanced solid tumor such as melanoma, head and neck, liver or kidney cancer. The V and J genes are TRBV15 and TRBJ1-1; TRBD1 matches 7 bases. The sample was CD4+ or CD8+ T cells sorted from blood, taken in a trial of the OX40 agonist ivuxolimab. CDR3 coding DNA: TGTGCCACCAACCCCGGTAAGGGGGCACTGAGGACTGAAGCTTTCTTT. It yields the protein CATNPGKGALRTEAFF.